One sample yielded the 17 T cell receptor beta chains listed below, sequenced in a study of Graves' ophthalmopathy and Graves' hyperthyroidism. CDR3 regions of TCR beta were amplified from RNA transcripts. Following a first-round RT-PCR that used HTBI primers, a second-round multiplex PCR was carried out. TCRdb called the multiplex PCR reads again in MiXCR, with one record for every CDR3 protein. This sample yields almost 750,000 distinct CDR3 sequences, of which roughly two fifths are seen a single time; 40% to 45% belongs to the top ten. The sequenced sample was peripheral blood. These TCRs come from an adult man with Graves' ophthalmopathy.

This clonotype occurred many times. The chain employs TRBV7-2 and TRBJ2-7, with D unclear. V was cut by 5 bases and J by 1 base, with 9 bases left in between. The V gene's germline CDR1 is SGHTA and CDR2 FQGNSA. The CDR3 runs to 13 residues. CDR3 loop: CASSRTPSYEQYF. The CDR3 DNA sequence: TGTGCCAGCAGCCGCACTCCGTCCTACGAGCAGTACTTC.

The chain couples TRBV12-3 or TRBV12-4 to TRBJ1-3; 9 nucleotides line up with TRBD1. This CDR3 spans 19 amino acids. V gave up 5 bases and J gave up 0 bases; unmatched junction bases: 14. The CDR3 nucleotides read TGTGCCAGCAGTCCCGAAGGGGCCGGGACAGGGAACTCTGGAAACACCATATATTTT. Its protein is CASSPEGAGTGNSGNTIYF.

This clonotype was seen only a few times. The CDR3 DNA reads TGTGCCAGCAGCGTGAGCGGGAGGGCCTACGAGCAGTACTTC. Translated, it gives CASSVSGRAYEQYF. V usage is TRBV9 and J usage is TRBJ2-7, with 10 bases lining up with TRBD2. The CDR3 is 14 residues long. The trim removed 2 bases at V and 2 bases at J, leaving 1 base unmatched. Germline CDR1 and CDR2: SGDLS and YYNGEE.

This clonotype was counted only a few times. The chain carries TRBV7-9 and TRBJ1-1; tentative D call: TRBD1 (6 bases). The CDR3 runs to 15 residues. Per germline, CDR1 SEHNR and CDR2 FQNEAQ (reference sequence). The V and J ends lost 6 bases and 4 bases respectively, with 18 bases between them. The CDR3 is CASRNLQGSGTEAFF. In nucleotides, the CDR3 is TGTGCCAGCAGAAATTTACAGGGTAGTGGCACTGAAGCTTTCTTT.

This clonotype was seen many times. The gene calls are TRBV15 and TRBJ1-1; tentatively, D is TRBD1 (6 bases). Trimming removed 4 bases at V and 0 bases at J, with 18 bases between. Per the germline V gene, CDR1 is LNHNV and CDR2 is YYDKDF (reference sequence). The CDR3 spans 17 residues. The DNA for the CDR3 is TGTGCCACCAGCATGGGCGGGGGCGGGGAGTTGAACACTGAAGCTTTCTTT. Residues: CATSMGGGGELNTEAFF. The full variable domain, with the rest looked up from reference TRBV15 and TRBJ1-1, is DAMVIQNPRYQVTQFGKPVTLSCSQTLNHNVMYWYQQKSSQAPKLLFHYYDKDFNNEADTPDNFQSRRPNTSFCFLDIRSPGLGDTAMYLCATSMGGGGELNTEAFFGQGTRLTVV.

The V call is TRBV11-1, the J call TRBJ2-7; 7 bases map to TRBD1. The CDR3 runs 15 residues. CDR1 and CDR2 from the germline V gene are SGHAT and FQDESV (reference sequence). V shed 5 bases, J shed 3 bases, and the junction held 10 bases outside the gene matches. The CDR3 DNA is TGTGCCAGCAGCAAATCCGGGACAGCCTACTACGAGCAGTACTTC. Its translation is CASSKSGTAYYEQYF.

CDR3 DNA sequence: TGCGCCAGCAGGGGTTTGGCGAGGACACAAGAGACCCAGTACTTC. Translation: CASRGLARTQETQYF. The genes are TRBV5-1 and TRBJ2-5; D is possibly TRBD1 (5 bases). This CDR3 comprises 15 residues. CDR1 is SGHRS, CDR2 YFSETQ, per germline. V was trimmed by 5 bases and J by 2 bases, leaving 16 bases between them.

This rearrangement joins TRBV7-2 to TRBJ1-6; 7 nucleotides match TRBD1. Per germline, CDR1 SGHTA and CDR2 FQGNSA. The CDR3 sequence is 14 residues long. Unmatched junction bases numbered 6, after V lost 6 bases and J lost 7 bases. CDR3 DNA sequence: TGTGCCAGCAGACCCGGGACAGTAAATTCACCCCTCCACTTT. Its translation is CASRPGTVNSPLHF.

The rearrangement links TRBV7-9 to TRBJ2-7, with D tentatively TRBD1 (5 bases). This CDR3 contains 16 residues. V gave up 6 bases and J gave up 1 base, with 19 bases separating them. CDR1 SEHNR and CDR2 FQNEAQ come from the germline V gene (reference sequence). In DNA form, the CDR3 reads TGTGCCAGCAGTGAGAGTCGACAGATTGGATCCTACGAGCAGTACTTC. Its protein product is CASSESRQIGSYEQYF.

This clonotype was seen a few times. CDR3 region: CASSSLPLNYGYTF. DNA for the CDR3: TGTGCCAGCAGTTCCCTTCCACTGAACTATGGCTACACCTTC. The rearrangement links TRBV2 to TRBJ1-2; D unclear. CDR1 is SNHLY, CDR2 FYNNEI, per germline. CDR3 length equals 14 residues. V lost 5 bases and J lost 2, with 12 bases in between.

This clonotype was seen a few times. The genes are TRBV5-1 and TRBJ2-5, with 9 bases that match TRBD2. V trimming: 4 bases; J trimming: 1 base; junction bases outside the gene matches: 2. The CDR3 spans 14 residues. Per the germline V gene, CDR1 is SGHRS and CDR2 is YFSETQ. The CDR3 nucleotides read TGCGCCAGCAGCACGACTAGCGGCCAAGAGACCCAGTACTTC. It is translated as CASSTTSGQETQYF.

This rearrangement joins TRBV2 to TRBJ2-3; D unresolved. The CDR3 runs to 11 residues. V was cut by 11 bases and J by 0 bases, with 6 bases left in between. Germline lookup yields CDR1 SNHLY and CDR2 FYNNEI. The CDR3: CAGASTDTQYF. The CDR3, as DNA: TGTGCCGGTGCTAGCACAGATACGCAGTATTTT.

This rearrangement joins TRBV29-1 to TRBJ1-5, with 9 nucleotides matching TRBD1. The V and J ends lost 3 bases and 6 bases, in that order; junction bases with no gene match: 6. The CDR3 runs to 14 residues. The germline CDR1 and CDR2 sequences are SQVTM and ANQGSEA. The CDR3 is CSVDGTGQGQPQHF. The DNA for the CDR3 is TGCAGCGTTGACGGGACGGGACAGGGTCAGCCCCAGCATTTT.

This clonotype occurred a few times. The chain uses TRBV15 and TRBJ2-3, with D perhaps TRBD2 (5 bases). The CDR3 extends over 16 amino acids. Germline V gene data show CDR1 as LNHNV and CDR2 as YYDKDF (reference sequence). Trimming cost V 0 bases and J 1 base, with 11 bases left between them. The CDR3 here is CATSRESGTGTDTQYF. The CDR3 region has the DNA TGTGCCACCAGCAGAGAGTCGGGAACAGGCACAGATACGCAGTATTTT.

The chain is built from TRBV5-1 and TRBJ2-5; possibly TRBD1 or TRBD2 for D (5 bases each). The CDR3 consists of 14 residues. The V gene lost 4 bases and the J gene lost 7 bases, with 17 bases spanning the gap. Germline assignment: CDR1 SGHRS and CDR2 YFSETQ. CDR3 residues: CASSAGTPAGTQYF. The DNA of the CDR3 is TGCGCCAGCAGCGCCGGGACGCCGGCGGGGACCCAGTACTTC.

V usage is TRBV6-1 and J usage is TRBJ2-7, with a tentative D call TRBD1 (6 bases). This CDR3 has 16 amino acids. Trimming pared 10 bases from V and 1 base from J, leaving 23 bases between. Germline V gene sequence: CDR1 MNHNS, CDR2 SASEGT. CDR3 sequence (DNA): TGTGCCACCCTACCTTCACAGGGATGGGGATCCTACGAGCAGTACTTC. Encoded protein: CATLPSQGWGSYEQYF.

The sample holds a few counts of this clonotype. The chain joins TRBV5-6 to TRBJ1-5, with D possibly TRBD1 on 6 matching bases. Germline V gives CDR1 SGHDT, CDR2 YYEEEE. This CDR3 is 16 amino acids long. The V end was cut by 3 bases, the J end by 6 bases, with 19 bases between. CDR3 residues: CASSSRRRGYGQPQHF. CDR3 DNA sequence: TGTGCCAGCAGCTCGCGGAGGAGGGGGTACGGTCAGCCCCAGCATTTT.